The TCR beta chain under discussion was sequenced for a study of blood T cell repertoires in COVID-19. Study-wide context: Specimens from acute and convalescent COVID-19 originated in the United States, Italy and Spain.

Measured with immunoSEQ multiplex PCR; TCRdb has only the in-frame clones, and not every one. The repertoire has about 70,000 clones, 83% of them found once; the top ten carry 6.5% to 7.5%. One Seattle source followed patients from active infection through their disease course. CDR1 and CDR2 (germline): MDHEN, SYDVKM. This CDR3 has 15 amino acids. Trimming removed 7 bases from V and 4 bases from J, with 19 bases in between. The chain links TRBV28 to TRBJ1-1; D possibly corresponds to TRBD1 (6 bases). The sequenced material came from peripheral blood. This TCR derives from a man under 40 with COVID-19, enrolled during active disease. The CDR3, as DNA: TGTGCCAGCACATCAAGCACAGGGCGGGTCACTGAAGCTTTCTTT. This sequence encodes CASTSSTGRVTEAFF.